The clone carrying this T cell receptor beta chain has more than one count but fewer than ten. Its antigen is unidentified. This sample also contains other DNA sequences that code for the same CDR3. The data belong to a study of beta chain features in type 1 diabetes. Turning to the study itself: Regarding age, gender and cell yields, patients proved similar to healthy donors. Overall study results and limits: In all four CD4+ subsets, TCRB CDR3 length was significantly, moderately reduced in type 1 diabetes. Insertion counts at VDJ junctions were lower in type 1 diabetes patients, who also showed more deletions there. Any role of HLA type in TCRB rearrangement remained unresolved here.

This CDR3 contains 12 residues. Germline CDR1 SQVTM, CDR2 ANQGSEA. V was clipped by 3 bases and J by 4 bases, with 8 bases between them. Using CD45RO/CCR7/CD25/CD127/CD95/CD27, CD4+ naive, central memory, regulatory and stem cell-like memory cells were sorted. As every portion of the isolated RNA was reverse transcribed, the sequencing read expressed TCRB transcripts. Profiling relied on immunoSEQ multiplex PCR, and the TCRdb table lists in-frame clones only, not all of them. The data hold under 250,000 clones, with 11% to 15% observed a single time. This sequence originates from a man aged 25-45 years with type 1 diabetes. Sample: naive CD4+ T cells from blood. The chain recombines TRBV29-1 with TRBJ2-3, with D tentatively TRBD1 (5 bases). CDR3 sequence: CSVESRADTQYF. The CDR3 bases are TGCAGCGTTGAGTCCAGGGCAGATACGCAGTATTTT.